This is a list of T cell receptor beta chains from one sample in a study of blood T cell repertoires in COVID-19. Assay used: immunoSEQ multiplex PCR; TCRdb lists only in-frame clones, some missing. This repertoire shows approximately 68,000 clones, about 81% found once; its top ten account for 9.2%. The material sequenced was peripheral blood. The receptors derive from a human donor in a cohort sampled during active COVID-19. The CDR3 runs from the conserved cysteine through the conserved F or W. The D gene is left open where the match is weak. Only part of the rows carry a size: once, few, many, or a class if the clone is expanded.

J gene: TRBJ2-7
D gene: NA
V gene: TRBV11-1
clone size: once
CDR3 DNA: TGTGCCAGCAGCTTTTCGACTATGGGATCCTACGAGCAGTACTTC
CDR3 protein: CASSFSTMGSYEQYF

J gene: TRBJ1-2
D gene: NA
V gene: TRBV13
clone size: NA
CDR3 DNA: TGTGCCAGCAGCCGCGACGGGGGGGCGCGGGGCTACACCTTC
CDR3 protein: CASSRDGGARGYTF

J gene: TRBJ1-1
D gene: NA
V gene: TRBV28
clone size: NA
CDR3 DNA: TGTGCCAGCAGTGAGACAGGCTCTGAAGCTTTCTTT
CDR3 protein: CASSETGSEAFF

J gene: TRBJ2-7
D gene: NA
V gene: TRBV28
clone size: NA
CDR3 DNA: TGTGCCAGCAGCTCGGGGGTGGTTACGAGCTCCTACGAGCAGTACTTC
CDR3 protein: CASSSGVVTSSYEQYF

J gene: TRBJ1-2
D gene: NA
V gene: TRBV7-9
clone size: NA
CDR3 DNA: TGTGCCAGCAGCCAGGGGCTCCAAGGGGGCTACACCTTC
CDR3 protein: CASSQGLQGGYTF

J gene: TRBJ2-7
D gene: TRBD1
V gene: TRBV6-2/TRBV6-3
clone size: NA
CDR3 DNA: TGTGCCAGCAGTCGTACAGGGGGCAACTACGAGCAGTACTTC
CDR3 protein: CASSRTGGNYEQYF

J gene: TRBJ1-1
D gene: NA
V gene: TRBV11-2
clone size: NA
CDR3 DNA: TGTGCCAGCAGCTTAGCGGAGCACAACACTGAAGCTTTCTTT
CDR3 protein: CASSLAEHNTEAFF

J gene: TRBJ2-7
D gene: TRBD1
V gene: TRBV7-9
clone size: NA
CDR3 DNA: TGTGCCAGCAGCTTAACAGGGGGGAACAACGAGCAGTACTTC
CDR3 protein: CASSLTGGNNEQYF

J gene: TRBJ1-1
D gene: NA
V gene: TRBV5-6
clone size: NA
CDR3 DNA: TGTGCCAGCAGCTTGTTAACAGAGAACACTGAAGCTTTCTTT
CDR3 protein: CASSLLTENTEAFF

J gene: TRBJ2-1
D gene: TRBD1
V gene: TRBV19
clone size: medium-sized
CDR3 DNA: TGTGCCTCACAGGACAGGGGGCGTCCACAGAATGAGCAGTTCTTC
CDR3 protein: CASQDRGRPQNEQFF

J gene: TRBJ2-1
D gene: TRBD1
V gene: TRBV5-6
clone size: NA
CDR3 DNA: TGTGCCAGCAGCCCGGGACAGGGTTCCTCCTACAATGAGCAGTTCTTC
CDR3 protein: CASSPGQGSSYNEQFF

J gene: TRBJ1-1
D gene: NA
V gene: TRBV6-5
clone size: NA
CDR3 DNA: TGTGCCAGCAGTTACCGGGGAGAGGAAGCTTTCTTT
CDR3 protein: CASSYRGEEAFF

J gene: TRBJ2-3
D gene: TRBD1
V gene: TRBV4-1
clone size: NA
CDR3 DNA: TGCGCCAGCAGCCAAGTTATTGGGACAGGTCTAATTCCAGATACGCAGTATTTT
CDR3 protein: CASSQVIGTGLIPDTQYF

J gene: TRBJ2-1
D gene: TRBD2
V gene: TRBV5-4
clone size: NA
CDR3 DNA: TGTGCCAGCAGCGGGGCGGGGGGATCCTACAATGAGCAGTTCTTC
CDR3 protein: CASSGAGGSYNEQFF

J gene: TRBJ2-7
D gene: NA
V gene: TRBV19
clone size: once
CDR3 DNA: TGTGCCAGTAGCCCGGGGGGCGCCTACGAGCAGTACTTC
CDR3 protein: CASSPGGAYEQYF

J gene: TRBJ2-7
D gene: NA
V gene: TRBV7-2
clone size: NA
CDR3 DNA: TGTGCCAGCAGCTATCGGGAGTCAAGCTCCTACGAGCAGTACTTC
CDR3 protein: CASSYRESSSYEQYF

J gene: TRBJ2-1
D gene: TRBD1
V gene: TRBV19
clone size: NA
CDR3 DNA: TGTGCCAGTACCAGCGACAGGGGAAGCTACAATGAGCAGTTCTTC
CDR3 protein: CASTSDRGSYNEQFF

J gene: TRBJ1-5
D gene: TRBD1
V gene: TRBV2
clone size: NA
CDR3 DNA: TGTGCCAGCAGTTTCCCCCACTCTACTTTTGGACAGGGCAATCAGCCCCAGCATTTT
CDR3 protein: CASSFPHSTFGQGNQPQHF

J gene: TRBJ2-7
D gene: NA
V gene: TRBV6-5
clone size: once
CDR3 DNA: TGTGCCAGCAGCTCCGACAGGACCTACGAGCAGTACTTC
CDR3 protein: CASSSDRTYEQYF

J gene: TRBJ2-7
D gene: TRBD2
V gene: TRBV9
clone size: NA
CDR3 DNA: TGTGCCAGCAGCGCCGACGGCCCCTGGGGGGGATTCCGCAACGAGCAGTACTTC
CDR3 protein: CASSADGPWGGFRNEQYF

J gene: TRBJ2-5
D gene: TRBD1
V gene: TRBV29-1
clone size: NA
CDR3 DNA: TGCAGCGCCTCGACAGGGGGAGAGACCCAGTACTTC
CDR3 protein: CSASTGGETQYF

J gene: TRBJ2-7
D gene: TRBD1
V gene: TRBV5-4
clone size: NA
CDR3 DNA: TGTGCCAGCAGCTTGGGACAGGGAACGGGCGAGCAGTACTTC
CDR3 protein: CASSLGQGTGEQYF

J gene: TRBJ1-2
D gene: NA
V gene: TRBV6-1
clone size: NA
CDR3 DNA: TGTGCCAGCAGTGAATGGGAGTATGGCTACACCTTC
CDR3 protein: CASSEWEYGYTF

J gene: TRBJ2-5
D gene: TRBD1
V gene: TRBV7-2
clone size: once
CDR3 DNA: TGTGCCAGCAGCTTAGCGCGGGACAGGTCCGCGGAGACCCAGTACTTC
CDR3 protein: CASSLARDRSAETQYF

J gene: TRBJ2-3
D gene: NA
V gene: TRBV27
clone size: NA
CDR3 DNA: TGTGCCAGCAGTTTAATGGACTTGACAGATACGCAGTATTTT
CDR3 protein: CASSLMDLTDTQYF

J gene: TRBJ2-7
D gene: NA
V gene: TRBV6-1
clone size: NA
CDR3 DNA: TGTGCCAGCAGTGAAGCGGGCCTCTACGAGCAGTACTTC
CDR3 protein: CASSEAGLYEQYF

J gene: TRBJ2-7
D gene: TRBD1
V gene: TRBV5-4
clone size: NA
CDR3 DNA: TGTGCCAGCAGCTTGGTAGGACAGGGGTCCCACGAGCAGTACTTC
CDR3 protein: CASSLVGQGSHEQYF

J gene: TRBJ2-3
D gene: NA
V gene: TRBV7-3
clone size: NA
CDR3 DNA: TGTGCCAGCAGCTTAAATGGGGCAGGGGATACGCAGTATTTT
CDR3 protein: CASSLNGAGDTQYF

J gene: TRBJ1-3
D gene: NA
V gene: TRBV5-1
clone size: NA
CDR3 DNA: TGCGCCAGCAGCCTGGCTGGAGCGACCTCTGGAAACACCATATATTTT
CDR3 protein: CASSLAGATSGNTIYF

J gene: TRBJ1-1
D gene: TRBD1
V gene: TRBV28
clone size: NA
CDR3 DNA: TGTGCCAGCAGTCCAACAGGGGAGACTGAAGCTTTCTTT
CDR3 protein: CASSPTGETEAFF